A selection of T cell receptor beta chains follows, all from one sample in a study of PD-1 blockade in classical Hodgkin lymphoma. TCRdb's copy holds only in-frame clones and misses some; the assay was immunoSEQ multiplex PCR. The sample has approximately 29,000 clones; about four fifths are singletons. The sequences come from peripheral blood mononuclear cells (PBMCs), collected before the fourth cycle of nivolumab. All receptors come from a human donor with classical Hodgkin lymphoma. CDR3s include the opening cysteine and the closing phenylalanine or tryptophan. A D gene is named only where the DNA matches it firmly. A row's size may be missing; if present it is once, few, many or a size class.

TRBJ1-3	-	-	TRBV6-5	TGTGCCAGCAAACGGGAACCCTCTGGAAACACCATATATTTT	CASKREPSGNTIYF
TRBJ2-1	TRBD2	-	TRBV2	TGTGCCAGCAGTCGAGACCTAGCGGGAGACATCTACAATGAGCAGTTCTTC	CASSRDLAGDIYNEQFF
TRBJ2-2	TRBD2	-	TRBV28	TGTGCCAGCCCCACCTCGGCTAGCGGGAGGCCCCCCGGGGAGCTGTTTTTT	CASPTSASGRPPGELFF
TRBJ2-3	TRBD1	few	TRBV5-1	TGCGCCAGCAGCTTACAGGGGGCAGGGACAGATACGCAGTATTTT	CASSLQGAGTDTQYF
TRBJ2-3	-	-	TRBV11-3	TGTGCCAGCAGCTACACTAGGAGTGGAGGCACAGATACGCAGTATTTT	CASSYTRSGGTDTQYF
TRBJ2-1	-	-	TRBV27	TGTGCCAGCAGTCCACGAAACGACAATGAGCAGTTCTTC	CASSPRNDNEQFF
TRBJ1-4	-	-	TRBV5-1	TGCGCCAGCAGCTTGAGTCGGGGCGAGGTTCGGGAAAAACTGTTTTTT	CASSLSRGEVREKLFF
TRBJ2-5	-	-	TRBV18	TGTGCCAGCTCACACCGGGCTAAGTACCAAGAGACCCAGTACTTC	CASSHRAKYQETQYF
TRBJ2-5	-	-	TRBV28	TGTGCCAGCAGGTACGAAGGAGTGGGAGCATCCCAAGAGACCCAGTACTTC	CASRYEGVGASQETQYF
TRBJ2-7	TRBD1	few	TRBV5-4	TGTGCCAGCAGCACGCCACAGGGGAACTACGAGCAGTACTTC	CASSTPQGNYEQYF
TRBJ2-1	-	few	TRBV20-1	TGCAGTGCTGCCCTCAATGAGCAGTTCTTC	CSAALNEQFF
TRBJ2-2	-	-	TRBV6-1	TGTGCCAGCAGTGAACATCCCACCGGGGAGCTGTTTTTT	CASSEHPTGELFF
TRBJ2-5	TRBD2	-	TRBV30	TGTGCCTGGAGTAAAACTAGCGGGGCGACCCAGTACTTC	CAWSKTSGATQYF
TRBJ1-1	TRBD1	-	TRBV30	TGTGCCTGGAGTACCCGACAGGGCTACACTGAAGCTTTCTTT	CAWSTRQGYTEAFF
TRBJ2-1	TRBD2	-	TRBV5-6	TGTGCCAGCAGCTTGCGTATAGGGACTACCCACAATGAGCAGTTCTTC	CASSLRIGTTHNEQFF
TRBJ1-2	-	-	TRBV5-1	TGCGCCAGCAGCTTAACTCAGGACATCTATGGCTACACCTTC	CASSLTQDIYGYTF
TRBJ2-5	-	-	TRBV7-3	TGTGCCAGCAGCCGGACAGTTCAAGAGACCCAGTACTTC	CASSRTVQETQYF
TRBJ2-7	-	-	TRBV18	TGTGCCAGCTCACCACGTGGGGCGGGCACCTACGAGCAGTACTTC	CASSPRGAGTYEQYF
TRBJ1-5	-	few	TRBV6-6	TGTGCCAGCAGCCAGACCTCAGTGGGGCAGCCCCAGCATTTT	CASSQTSVGQPQHF